A single T cell receptor beta chain is shown here with its context. The antigen is not known. Sequenced by immunoSEQ multiplex PCR; TCRdb stores in-frame clones only, minus some. Of about 170,000 clones listed, about 85% are singletons. The sample is drawn from a study of radiation and T cells in renal cell carcinoma. The study, taken as a whole, reports: Pretreatment tumor biopsies were lacking, so baseline clonotypes are unknown. Top tumor clonotypes rose in blood 2 weeks post-radiation, then contracted.

As for time point: blood 4 weeks post-SBRT, at nephrectomy. This sample's treatment: 15 Gy SBRT to primary tumor, nephrectomy 4 weeks later. Nephrectomy followed 15 Gy stereotactic body radiation by 4 weeks. After SBRT, blood was collected at 2 and 4 weeks, plus baseline. Trimming left V 4 bases short and J 4 bases short, with 16 bases between. Germline V gene lookup returns CDR1 MDHEN and CDR2 SYDVKM. This CDR3 region has 15 residues. This sample comprised blood, obtained from a patient whose treatment included radiotherapy and nephrectomy. V is TRBV28 and J is TRBJ1-2; tentative D call: TRBD1 (6 bases). This TCR came from a woman between 45 and 65 years old with renal cell carcinoma. Here the CDR3 reads CASSSTGGPFYGYTF. The DNA of the CDR3 is TGTGCCAGCAGTTCGACAGGAGGTCCTTTCTATGGCTACACCTTC.